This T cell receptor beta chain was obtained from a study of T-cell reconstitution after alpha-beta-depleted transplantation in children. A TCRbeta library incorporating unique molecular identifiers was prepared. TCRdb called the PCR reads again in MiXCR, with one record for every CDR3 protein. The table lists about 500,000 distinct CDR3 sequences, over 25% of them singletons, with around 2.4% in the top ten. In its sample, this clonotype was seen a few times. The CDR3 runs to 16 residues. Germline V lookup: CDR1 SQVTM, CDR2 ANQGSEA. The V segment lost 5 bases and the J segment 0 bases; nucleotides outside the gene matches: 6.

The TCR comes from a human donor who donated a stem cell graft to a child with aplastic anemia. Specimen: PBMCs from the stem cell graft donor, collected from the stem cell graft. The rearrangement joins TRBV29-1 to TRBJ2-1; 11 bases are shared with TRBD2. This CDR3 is CSVTSGSLSSYNEQFF. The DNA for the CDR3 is TGCAGCGTTACTAGCGGGAGTCTGAGCTCCTACAATGAGCAGTTCTTC.